This TCR beta chain was profiled in a study of cytomegalovirus exposure and HLA in healthy donors. The V and J ends lost 5 bases and 3 bases respectively, with 21 bases between them. The CDR3 extends over 17 amino acids. Germline V gene data show CDR1 as SEHNR and CDR2 as FQNEAQ (reference sequence). For this clone: What it recognizes is unknown.

Regarding the study as a whole: Rarity held for most TCR sequences, but there were some public TCRs that occurred in many donors. The later analysis indicated that the majority of CMV-associated TCR beta chains appeared HLA-restricted.

60 Vbeta and 13 Jbeta primers were used in PCR. Libraries were prepared by immunoSEQ multiplex PCR; TCRdb keeps only in-frame clonotypes and omits some of them. Altogether about 200,000 clones are present, roughly three quarters being singletons, with the ten largest covering around 1.7%. This chain uses TRBV7-9 with TRBJ2-3; possible D gene TRBD1, 7 bases. The sample was PBMCs. The source is a man in his fifties in good health and CMV-seronegative. CDR3 in DNA: TGTGCCAGCAGCCCTAGTGGTCCAGGGGGGATAACAGATACGCAGTATTTT. Residues: CASSPSGPGGITDTQYF.